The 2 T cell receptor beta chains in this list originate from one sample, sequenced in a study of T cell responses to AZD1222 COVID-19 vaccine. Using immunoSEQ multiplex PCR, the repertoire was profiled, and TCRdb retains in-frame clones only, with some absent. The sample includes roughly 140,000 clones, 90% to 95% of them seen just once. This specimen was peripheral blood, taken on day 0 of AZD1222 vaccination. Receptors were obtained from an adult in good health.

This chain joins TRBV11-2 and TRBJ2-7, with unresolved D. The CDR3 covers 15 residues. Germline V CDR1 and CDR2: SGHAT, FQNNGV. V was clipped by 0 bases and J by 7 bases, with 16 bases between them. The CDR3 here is CASSLDLATLREQYF. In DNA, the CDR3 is TGTGCCAGCAGCTTAGATTTGGCTACCTTAAGGGAGCAGTACTTC. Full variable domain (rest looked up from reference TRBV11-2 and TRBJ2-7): EAGVAQSPRYKIIEKRQSVAFWCNPISGHATLYWYQQILGQGPKLLIQFQNNGVVDDSQLPKDRFSAERLKGVDSTLKIQPAKLEDSAVYLCASSLDLATLREQYFGPGTRLTVT.

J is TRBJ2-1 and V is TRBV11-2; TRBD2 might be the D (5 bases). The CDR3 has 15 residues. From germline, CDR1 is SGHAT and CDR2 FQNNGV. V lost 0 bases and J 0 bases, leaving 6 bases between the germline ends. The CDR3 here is CASSLDGNSYNEQFF. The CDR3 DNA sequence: TGTGCCAGCAGCTTAGACGGGAACTCCTACAATGAGCAGTTCTTC.